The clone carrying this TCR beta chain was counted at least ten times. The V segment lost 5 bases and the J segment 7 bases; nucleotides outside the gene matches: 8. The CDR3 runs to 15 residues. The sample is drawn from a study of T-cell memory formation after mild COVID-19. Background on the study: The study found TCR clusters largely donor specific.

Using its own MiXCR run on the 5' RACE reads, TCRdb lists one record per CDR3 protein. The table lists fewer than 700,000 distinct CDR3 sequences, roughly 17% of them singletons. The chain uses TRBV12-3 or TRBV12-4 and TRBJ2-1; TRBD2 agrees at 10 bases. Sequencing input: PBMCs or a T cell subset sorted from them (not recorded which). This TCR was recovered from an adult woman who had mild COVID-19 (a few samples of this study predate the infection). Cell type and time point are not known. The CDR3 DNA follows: TGTGCCAGCAGTGGTTCTAGCGGGAGATTGAATGAGCAGTTCTTC. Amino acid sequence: CASSGSSGRLNEQFF.